This section outlines one T cell receptor beta chain sequence together with its context. Its specificity is unknown. This sample is drawn from a study of shared clonotypes between healthy human individuals. On the study more broadly: The people who gave samples were two women and three men aged 18 to 49. Study results and limitations: It was the non-shared clonotypes that had lower generation probabilities than clonotypes shared by all four donors.

CDR3 size: 14 residues. The V gene's germline CDR1 is MNHEY and CDR2 SMNVEV (reference sequence). The trim removed 0 bases at V and 8 bases at J, leaving 3 bases unmatched. Among the donors, all were Caucasian adults who lived in Nashville, Tennessee. Here immunoSEQ multiplex PCR was the method, and the copy in TCRdb shows in-frame clones only, minus some. This sample has nearly 750,000 clones, with 72% found just once. Sequenced: memory CD4+ T cells sorted from blood. This sample's subset: CD45RA-negative fraction. The sequence was obtained from a woman aged 30 to 39 in good health. The gene calls are TRBV27 and TRBJ1-4, with 7 bases matching TRBD1. CDR3 region: CASSLSGGWEKLFF. CDR3 nucleotides: TGTGCCAGCAGTTTATCAGGGGGCTGGGAAAAACTGTTTTTT.